The rows below give T cell receptor beta chains drawn from one sample of a study of PD-1 blockade in classical Hodgkin lymphoma. Repertoires were generated with immunoSEQ multiplex PCR, while TCRdb's copy carries only in-frame clones and drops some. Of approximately 36,000 clones in the sample, 60% to 80% are singletons; the top ten hold around an eighth. The sample was peripheral blood mononuclear cells (PBMCs), taken before the second cycle of nivolumab. These receptors originate from a human donor with classical Hodgkin lymphoma. Both conserved end residues are part of each CDR3. Each record gives: clone size, D gene, J gene, V gene, CDR3 DNA, CDR3 protein. D genes are given only for firm matches. Not every row has a clone size; where given, it reads once, few, many or a size class.

few,TRBD2,TRBJ2-1,TRBV28,TGTGCCAGCAGTTTATTGGGACTAGCGGGAGTTAATGAGCAGTTCTTC,CASSLLGLAGVNEQFF
.,TRBD1,TRBJ2-7,TRBV7-8,TGTGCCAGCAGCTTAATCCCGGGACAGGGGACCTACGAGCAGTACTTC,CASSLIPGQGTYEQYF
.,.,TRBJ2-7,TRBV5-1,TGCGCCAGCAACCTGGGAGGTTCCTACGAGCAGTACTTC,CASNLGGSYEQYF
.,.,TRBJ1-2,TRBV19,TGTGCCAGTAGTATGGGCGGACCGGAGGAGAACTATGGCTACACCTTC,CASSMGGPEENYGYTF
.,.,TRBJ1-3,TRBV2,TGTGCCAGCAGTGAAGGCGGGACACCAATCTCCGGAAACACCATATATTTT,CASSEGGTPISGNTIYF
.,.,TRBJ1-1,TRBV9,TGTGCCAGCAGCGTGGGGCCAGATAAATCTGAAGCTTTCTTT,CASSVGPDKSEAFF
.,.,TRBJ2-7,TRBV4-1,TGCGCCAGCAGCCAAGATTCCTTCGGCAGATCCTACGAGCAGTACTTC,CASSQDSFGRSYEQYF
few,TRBD1,TRBJ2-7,TRBV4-1,TGCGCCAGCAGCCACGGACAGGGGGCTCGGGAGCAGTACTTC,CASSHGQGAREQYF
.,TRBD2,TRBJ2-3,TRBV5-1,TGCGCCAGCAGCTTGGCGGTAGCGGGAGGCACAGATACGCAGTATTTT,CASSLAVAGGTDTQYF
.,TRBD2,TRBJ2-7,TRBV4-2,TGTGCCAGCAGCCATTTGGCGGGAGTAGGGTCCTACGAGCAGTACTTC,CASSHLAGVGSYEQYF
.,.,TRBJ2-6,TRBV10-2,TGCGCCACCAGAGGCTCTGGGGCCAACGTCCTGACTTTC,CATRGSGANVLTF
.,.,TRBJ2-5,TRBV6-6,TGTGCCAGCAGTCCTGCGGGTGGGGAGACCCAGTACTTC,CASSPAGGETQYF
.,TRBD1,TRBJ2-1,TRBV6-5,TGTGCCAGCAGAAGACAGGGGGGCTACAATGAGCAGTTCTTC,CASRRQGGYNEQFF
.,.,TRBJ1-5,TRBV28,TGTGCCAGCACCCTAGGGGGGGCGAGCAATCAGCCCCAGCATTTT,CASTLGGASNQPQHF
.,TRBD2,TRBJ2-7,TRBV7-2,TGTGCCAGCAGCTCAGCGGGGGGGATCTCCTACGAGCAGTACTTC,CASSSAGGISYEQYF